This T cell receptor (beta chain) derives from a study of vaccination and CD4 T cells after COVID-19. Study-level information: Collection of post-COVID samples occurred a median approximately 94 days after diagnosis, spanning a range of 35 to 161.

Indicated treatment: roughly ten-day PBMC culture with coronavirus spike peptide pools or control peptides (ViraFEST assay). Gathering of the CD4+ T cells, from the unexposed donor, took place before the COVID-19 pandemic (2011-2018). Four cold-coronavirus spikes and SARS-CoV-2 S/N served to probe CD4+ T cells taken from unexposed donors, cells permitting. Sequenced with the Oncomine TCR Beta short-read assay was DNA taken from cultured CD4+ T cells. Genomic DNA was isolated from cultured CD4+ T cells. TCRdb re-called the PCR reads through MiXCR, storing one row per CDR3 protein. This table has some 5,100 distinct CDR3 sequences, 35% to 45% appearing once. Germline CDR1 LNHNV, CDR2 YYDKDF (reference sequence). Germline trimming cut 6 bases from V and 4 bases from J; bases unmatched to any gene: 2. The CDR3 is 14 residues long. To note about this clonotype: Its specificity is unknown.

The TCR sequence derives from a human donor in good health. The specimen sequenced was CD4+ T cells from blood, cultured in vitro. V and J are TRBV15 and TRBJ2-1, with TRBD2 matching over 11 bases. CDR3 nucleotides: TGTGCCACCAGTAGCGGGGGGGCTTACAATGAGCAGTTCTTC. It encodes CATSSGGAYNEQFF.